This T cell receptor beta chain emerged from a study of tumor-infiltrating lymphocytes in primary liver carcinoma. This clonotype has a single count. Its antigen is not identified. One end of the junction does not line up with germline, which may come from a read error. TCR beta cDNA was reverse-transcribed from around 0.55 ug of total RNA. The reaction used a constant-region primer and ProtoScript II reverse transcriptase. A slightly modified ARM-PCR protocol with three nested multiplex PCR rounds produced these TCR beta libraries. PCR rounds one and two used TRBV1-TRBV30 forward primers with a C-beta reverse primer for about 9 cycles each. From the multiplex PCR reads, TCRdb called clonotypes with MiXCR, one entry per CDR3 protein. The table shows 95,000 to 150,000 distinct CDR3 sequences, with less than 75% occurring only once. From unsorted bulk tissue weighing roughly 17-31 mg, DNA and RNA were co-extracted. The patients presented with primary liver carcinoma, which was managed through surgical resection.

The germline gives CDR1 MGHRA, CDR2 YSYEKL. The CDR3 runs 19 residues. Study findings and constraints: Blood trailed tumors significantly in top-250-clone fraction (p = 0.039). Lesser overlap characterized tumor-adjacent and tumor-blood pairs relative to tumor region pairs.

The sequenced sample was tumor-adjacent normal liver tissue. The clonotype comes from a woman in her sixties with primary liver carcinoma and hepatitis B virus infection. This sequence joins TRBV4-1 and TRBJ2-1; 14 nucleotides agree with TRBD2. In DNA, the CDR3 is TGCACCAGCAGCCAAGATATGGGACTAGCGGGAGTAGGTGGCAATAAGCAGTTCTTC. This codes for CTSSQDMGLAGVGGNKQFF.